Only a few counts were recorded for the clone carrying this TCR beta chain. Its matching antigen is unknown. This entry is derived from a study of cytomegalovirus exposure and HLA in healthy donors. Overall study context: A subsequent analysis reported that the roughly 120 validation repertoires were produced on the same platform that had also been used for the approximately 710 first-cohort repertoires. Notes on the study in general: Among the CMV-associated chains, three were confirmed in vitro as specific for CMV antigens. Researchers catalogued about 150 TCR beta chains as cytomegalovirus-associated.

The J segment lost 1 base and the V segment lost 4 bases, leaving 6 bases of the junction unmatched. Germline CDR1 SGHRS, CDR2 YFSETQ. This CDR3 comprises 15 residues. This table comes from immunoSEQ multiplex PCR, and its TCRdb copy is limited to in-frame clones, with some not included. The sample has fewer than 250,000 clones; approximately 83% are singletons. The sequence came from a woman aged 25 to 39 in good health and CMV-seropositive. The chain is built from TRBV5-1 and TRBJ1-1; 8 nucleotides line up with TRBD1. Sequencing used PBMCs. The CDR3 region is CASSASGTGNTEAFF. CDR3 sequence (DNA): TGCGCCAGCAGCGCCTCCGGGACAGGGAACACTGAAGCTTTCTTT.